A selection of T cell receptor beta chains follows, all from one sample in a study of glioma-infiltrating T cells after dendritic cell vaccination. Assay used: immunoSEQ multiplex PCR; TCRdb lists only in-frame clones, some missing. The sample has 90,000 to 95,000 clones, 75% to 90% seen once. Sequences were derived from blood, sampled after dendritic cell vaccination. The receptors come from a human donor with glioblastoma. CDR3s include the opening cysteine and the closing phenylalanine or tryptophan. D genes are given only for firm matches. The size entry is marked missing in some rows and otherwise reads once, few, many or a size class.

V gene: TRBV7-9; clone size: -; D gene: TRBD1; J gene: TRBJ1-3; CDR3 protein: CASSSGQGARSGNTIYF; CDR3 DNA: TGTGCCAGCAGCTCAGGACAGGGGGCACGCTCTGGAAACACCATATATTTT
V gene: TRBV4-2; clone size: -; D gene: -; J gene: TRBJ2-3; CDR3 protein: CASSPTTHTDTQYF; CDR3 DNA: TGTGCCAGCAGCCCCACAACCCACACAGATACGCAGTATTTT
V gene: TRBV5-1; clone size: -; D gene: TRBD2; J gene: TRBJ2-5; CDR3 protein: CASSLSSAGGTQYF; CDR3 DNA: TGCGCCAGCAGCCTATCTAGCGCGGGGGGGACCCAGTACTTC
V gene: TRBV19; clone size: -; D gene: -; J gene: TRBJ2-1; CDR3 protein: CASSIYHLSWQFF; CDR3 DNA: TGTGCCAGTAGTATCTACCACCTTAGCTGGCAGTTCTTC
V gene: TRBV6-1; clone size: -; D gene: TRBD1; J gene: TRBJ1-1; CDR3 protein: CASSDRAGGNTEAFF; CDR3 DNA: TGTGCCAGCAGTGATAGGGCAGGGGGGAACACTGAAGCTTTCTTT
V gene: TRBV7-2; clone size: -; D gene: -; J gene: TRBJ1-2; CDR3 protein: CASSFRQDYGYTF; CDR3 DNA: TGTGCCAGCAGTTTTCGACAGGACTATGGCTACACCTTC
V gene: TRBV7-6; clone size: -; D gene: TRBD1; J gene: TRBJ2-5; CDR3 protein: CASSRQGSRETQYF; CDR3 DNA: TGTGCCAGCAGCCGACAGGGCTCAAGAGAGACCCAGTACTTC
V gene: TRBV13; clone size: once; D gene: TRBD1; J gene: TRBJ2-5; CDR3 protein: CASSPGQGHQETQYF; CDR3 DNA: TGTGCCAGCAGCCCGGGACAGGGGCACCAAGAGACCCAGTACTTC
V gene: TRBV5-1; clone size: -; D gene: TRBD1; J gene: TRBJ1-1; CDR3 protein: CASSSGQGGEGTEAFF; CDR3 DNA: TGCGCCAGCAGTTCAGGACAGGGGGGCGAAGGCACTGAAGCTTTCTTT
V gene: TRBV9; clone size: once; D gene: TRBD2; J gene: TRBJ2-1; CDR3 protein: CASSVGGSGSGEQFF; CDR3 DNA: TGTGCCAGCAGCGTAGGGGGTAGCGGGAGCGGTGAGCAGTTCTTC
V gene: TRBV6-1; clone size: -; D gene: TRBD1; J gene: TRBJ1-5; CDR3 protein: CASSAGQPNQPQHF; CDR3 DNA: TGTGCCAGCAGTGCGGGACAGCCCAATCAGCCCCAGCATTTT
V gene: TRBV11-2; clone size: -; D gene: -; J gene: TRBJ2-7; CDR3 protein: CASSLQLRGGQYF; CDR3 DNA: TGTGCCAGCAGCCTACAATTGCGGGGTGGGCAGTACTTC
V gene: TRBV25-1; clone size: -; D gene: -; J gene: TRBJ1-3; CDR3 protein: CASSTSSGNTIYF; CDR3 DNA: TGTGCCAGCAGCACCAGCTCTGGAAACACCATATATTTT
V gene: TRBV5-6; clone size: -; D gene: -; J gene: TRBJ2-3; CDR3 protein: CASSLGKRISTDTQYF; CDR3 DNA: TGTGCCAGCAGCTTGGGTAAGCGTATTAGCACAGATACGCAGTATTTT
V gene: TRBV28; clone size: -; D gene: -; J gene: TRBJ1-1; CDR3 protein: CASSFVRGNSAEAFF; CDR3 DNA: TGTGCCAGCAGTTTTGTACGGGGGAATAGTGCTGAAGCTTTCTTT
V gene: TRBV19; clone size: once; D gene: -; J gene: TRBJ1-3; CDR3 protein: CASSIVHSGNTIYF; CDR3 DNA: TGTGCCAGTAGTATTGTCCACTCTGGAAACACCATATATTTT
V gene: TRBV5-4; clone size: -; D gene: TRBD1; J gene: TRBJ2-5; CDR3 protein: CAAGTGVGKTQYF; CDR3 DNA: TGTGCTGCCGGGACAGGGGTGGGGAAGACCCAGTACTTC
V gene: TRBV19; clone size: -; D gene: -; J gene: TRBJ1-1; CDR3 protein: CASSIVDMNTEAFF; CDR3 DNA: TGTGCCAGTAGTATAGTTGACATGAACACTGAAGCTTTCTTT
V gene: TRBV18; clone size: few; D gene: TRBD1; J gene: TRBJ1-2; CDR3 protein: CASSPETGWGLGYTF; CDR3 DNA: TGTGCCAGCTCACCCGAGACAGGGTGGGGTCTCGGCTACACCTTC
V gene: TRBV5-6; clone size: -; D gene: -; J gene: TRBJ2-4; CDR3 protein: CASSFYSLAKNIQYF; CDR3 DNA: TGTGCCAGCAGCTTCTATTCCCTAGCCAAAAACATTCAGTACTTC
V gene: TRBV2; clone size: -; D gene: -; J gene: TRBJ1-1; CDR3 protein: CASSEVRGQNTEAFF; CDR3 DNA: TGTGCCAGCAGTGAAGTTCGAGGGCAGAACACTGAAGCTTTCTTT
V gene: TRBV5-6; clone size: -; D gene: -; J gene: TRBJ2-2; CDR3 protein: CASSAFRGTNTGELFF; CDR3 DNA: TGTGCCAGCAGCGCGTTTCGGGGAACCAACACCGGGGAGCTGTTTTTT
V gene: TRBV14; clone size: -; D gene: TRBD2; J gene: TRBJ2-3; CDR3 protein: CASTRGGTDTQYF; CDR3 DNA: TGTGCCAGCACCCGGGGGGGCACAGATACGCAGTATTTT
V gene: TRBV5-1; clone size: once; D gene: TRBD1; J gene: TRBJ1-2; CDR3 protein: CASSDTGATNYGYTF; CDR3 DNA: TGCGCCAGCAGTGACACAGGGGCTACTAACTATGGCTACACCTTC
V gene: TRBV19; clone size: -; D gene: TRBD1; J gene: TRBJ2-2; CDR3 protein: CASSLTGTANTGELFF; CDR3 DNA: TGTGCCAGTAGTCTGACCGGGACAGCAAACACCGGGGAGCTGTTTTTT
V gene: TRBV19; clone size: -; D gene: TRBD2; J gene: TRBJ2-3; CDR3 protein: CASSVSGTSGSDTQYF; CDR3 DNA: TGTGCCAGTAGTGTTTCCGGGACTAGCGGGAGTGATACGCAGTATTTT
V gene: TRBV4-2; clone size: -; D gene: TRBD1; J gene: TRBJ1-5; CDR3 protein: CASSQVTGSNQPQHF; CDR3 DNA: TGTGCCAGCAGCCAAGTGACAGGGAGCAATCAGCCCCAGCATTTT
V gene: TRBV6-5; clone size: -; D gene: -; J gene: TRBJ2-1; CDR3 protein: CASSYSRDIRYNEQFF; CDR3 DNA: TGTGCCAGCAGTTACTCAAGGGACATAAGATACAATGAGCAGTTCTTC
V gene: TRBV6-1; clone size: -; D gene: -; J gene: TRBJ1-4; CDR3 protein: CASSVTRQRGEKLFF; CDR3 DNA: TGTGCCAGCAGTGTAACCCGACAGCGGGGTGAAAAACTGTTTTTT
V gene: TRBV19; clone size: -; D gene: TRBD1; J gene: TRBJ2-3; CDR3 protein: CASSISPWTGYWTDTQYF; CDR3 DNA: TGTGCCAGTAGTATTTCTCCCTGGACAGGTTATTGGACAGATACGCAGTATTTT
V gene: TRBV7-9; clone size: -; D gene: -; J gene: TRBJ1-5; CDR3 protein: CASSSGDRQPQHF; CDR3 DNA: TGTGCCAGCAGCTCAGGGGATCGTCAGCCCCAGCATTTT
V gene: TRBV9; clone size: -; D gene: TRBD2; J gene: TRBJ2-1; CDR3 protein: CASSVQPGSGSPPEQFF; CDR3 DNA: TGTGCCAGCAGCGTACAGCCAGGTAGCGGGTCACCCCCAGAGCAGTTCTTC